This T cell receptor beta chain was found in a study of regulatory T cells in long-lasting Graves disease. Building the TCR beta libraries relied on iRepertoire HTBI primers, and CDR3 regions underwent Arm-PCR. In TCRdb, the multiplex PCR reads were re-called with MiXCR into one record per CDR3 protein. The sample lists a few hundred thousand distinct CDR3 sequences; 12% to 15% were seen once. The time point is: newly diagnosed GD, antithyroid drugs for less than 3 months. Generation of the TCR library employed RNA extracted from PBMCs. CDR1 MNHNS and CDR2 SASEGT come from the germline V gene. This CDR3 is built from 16 residues. The J segment lost 4 bases and the V segment lost 3 bases, leaving 8 bases of the junction unmatched. This clonotype was detected a few times. Another study also made use of these data, one on T cells in Graves' hyperthyroidism and ophthalmopathy.

This sequence joins TRBV6-1 and TRBJ1-1; TRBD1 matches 10 bases. The sequencing here drew on peripheral blood mononuclear cells (PBMCs), taken at new diagnosis, from a patient treated with antithyroid drugs. This sequence was found in a woman aged 45-60 years with Graves disease. The CDR3 region is CASSEADRGVTTEAFF. CDR3 bases: TGTGCCAGCAGTGAGGCGGACAGGGGGGTGACCACTGAAGCTTTCTTT.